The 18 T cell receptor beta chains reported below all come from one sample, sequenced in a study of cytomegalovirus exposure and HLA in healthy donors. PCR amplification relied on 60 Vbeta primers (plus 13 Jbeta primers). Only in-frame clones appear in the TCRdb table, and some are missing; sequencing was by immunoSEQ multiplex PCR. The table lists about 150,000 clones, roughly three quarters of them singletons. Sequencing was carried out using PBMCs. The origin of the receptors is a man aged 30 to 45 in good health and CMV-seropositive.

The chain links TRBV7-8 to TRBJ2-1, with 10 bases aligning to TRBD2. This CDR3 comprises 16 residues. CDR1 SGHVS and CDR2 FQNEAQ come from the germline V gene. The V gene end was trimmed by 7 bases and the J gene end by 4 bases; junction bases not matched to a gene: 10. The chain's CDR3 is CASNGGRTSGYNEQFF. The CDR3 DNA is TGTGCCAGCAACGGGGGCCGGACTAGCGGTTACAATGAGCAGTTCTTC.

The chain combines TRBV27 with TRBJ2-1; D is possibly TRBD2 (5 bases). The V end lost 4 bases, the J end lost 9 bases, and 22 bases lay between the germline ends. The length of the CDR3 is 16 residues. Germline V CDR1 and CDR2: MNHEY, SMNVEV (reference sequence). CDR3 coding DNA: TGTGCCAGCAGTTACCTCTTGACCGGGTTCGGAGGTGAGCAGTTCTTC. Amino acid sequence: CASSYLLTGFGGEQFF.

The J gene is TRBJ2-1, the V gene TRBV9, with D possibly being TRBD1 (5 bases). CDR3 size: 16 residues. Trimming took 2 bases from V and 1 from J, leaving 13 bases between them. Germline V gene sequence: CDR1 SGDLS, CDR2 YYNGEE. Here the CDR3 reads CASSVSGIGSYNEQFF. The CDR3 nucleotides read TGTGCCAGCAGCGTCTCAGGGATTGGATCCTACAATGAGCAGTTCTTC.

This clone was counted once. This chain joins TRBV6-1 and TRBJ1-1; tentative D call: TRBD1 (5 bases). This CDR3 is built from 16 residues. The V and J ends lost 0 bases and 6 bases respectively, with 17 bases between them. From germline, CDR1 is MNHNS and CDR2 SASEGT. Here the CDR3 reads CASSEADGGVTAEAFF. The CDR3 coding sequence is TGTGCCAGCAGTGAAGCGGACGGGGGGGTAACCGCTGAAGCTTTCTTT.

The chain is built from TRBV30 and TRBJ1-1; a possible D gene is TRBD1 (5 bases). This CDR3 spans 11 amino acids. Germline V gene sequence: CDR1 GTSNPN, CDR2 SVGIG (reference sequence). Trimming shortened V by 2 bases and J by 11 bases, and 12 bases separated the two germline ends. Here the CDR3 DNA reads TGTGCCTGGAGTTGGGAGGGGTTGGCTTTCTTT. It codes for CAWSWEGLAFF.

This rearrangement joins TRBV25-1 to TRBJ1-6; a possible D gene is TRBD1 (6 bases). Trimming stripped 7 bases from V and 9 bases from J, with 10 bases between. Germline CDR1 MGHDK, CDR2 SYGVNS. The CDR3 length is 12 residues. The CDR3 DNA follows: TGTGCCAGCAAACAGGGTGGTTCACCCCTCCACTTT. This sequence encodes CASKQGGSPLHF.

This sequence joins TRBV27 and TRBJ2-7; 10 bases match TRBD2. Unmatched junction bases numbered 11, after V lost 8 bases and J lost 4 bases. This CDR3 contains 15 residues. Germline assignment: CDR1 MNHEY and CDR2 SMNVEV (reference sequence). The CDR3 DNA reads as TGTGCCAGCTCAAGGAGGCGAGCGGGAGGGTACGAGCAGTACTTC. It encodes CASSRRRAGGYEQYF.

The chain is built from TRBV6-4 and TRBJ1-6; 8 nucleotides match TRBD1. V was pared by 5 bases and J by 6 bases, with 3 bases of the junction left unmatched. CDR1 and CDR2 (germline): MRHNA, SNTAGT. This CDR3 is built from 14 residues. The CDR3 nucleotides are TGTGCCAGCAGTCTCGGACAGGGTAATTCACCCCTCCACTTT. Its translation: CASSLGQGNSPLHF.

On this clone: This sample includes further DNA sequences coding for the same CDR3. The chain links TRBV15 to TRBJ2-7, with 7 bases fitting TRBD2. The CDR3 length is 14 residues. Germline values: CDR1 LNHNV, CDR2 YYDKDF (reference sequence). The trim removed 5 bases at V and 1 base at J, leaving 5 bases unmatched. CDR3 in DNA: TGTGCCACCAGCGGCGGGAGTACTTCCTACGAGCAGTACTTC. It yields the protein CATSGGSTSYEQYF.

The chain links TRBV5-1 to TRBJ2-2; perhaps TRBD1 as D (5 bases). V was shortened by 7 bases and J by 6 bases, with 19 bases between the two germline ends. The germline CDR1 and CDR2 sequences are SGHRS and YFSETQ. The CDR3 length is 15 residues. CDR3 residues: CASGLNFQGSGELFF. The DNA of the CDR3 is TGCGCCAGCGGATTAAATTTCCAGGGATCCGGGGAGCTGTTTTTT.

The chain uses TRBV2 and TRBJ1-1; TRBD1 is a possible D gene (6 bases). Germline CDR1 SNHLY, CDR2 FYNNEI. The CDR3 has 14 residues. The V end lost 4 bases, the J end lost 8 bases, and 17 bases lay between the germline ends. DNA for the CDR3: TGTGCCAGCAGTGGGCCCAAAGGGGGTGGGGAAGCTTTCTTT. This translates into CASSGPKGGGEAFF.

The chain carries TRBV9 and TRBJ1-3, with D perhaps TRBD1 (5 bases). Per germline, CDR1 SGDLS and CDR2 YYNGEE. V was trimmed by 0 bases and J by 7 bases, leaving 14 bases between them. The CDR3 covers 15 residues. CDR3 DNA sequence: TGTGCCAGCAGCGTAGCACCAGGGTCCGGGAACACCATATATTTT. Translated: CASSVAPGSGNTIYF.

The chain carries TRBV5-1 and TRBJ2-3; 14 bases are a match to TRBD2. The germline gives CDR1 SGHRS, CDR2 YFSETQ. CDR3 length equals 17 residues. The trim removed 7 bases at V and 0 bases at J, leaving 7 bases unmatched. CDR3 DNA sequence: TGCGCCAGCGGATCGGGACTAGCGGGAGCTAGCACAGATACGCAGTATTTT. Translation: CASGSGLAGASTDTQYF.

The chain links TRBV9 to TRBJ1-1; 8 nucleotides align to TRBD1. This CDR3 is 14 amino acids long. Trimming cost V 4 bases and J 1 base; bases outside gene matches: 3. Germline V gives CDR1 SGDLS, CDR2 YYNGEE. The CDR3 DNA is TGTGCCAGCAGCTCCGGGACAGGGAACACTGAAGCTTTCTTT. It yields the protein CASSSGTGNTEAFF.

The chain uses TRBV6-4 and TRBJ2-1, with a weak D call TRBD2 (6 bases). The CDR3 length is 13 residues. The V end lost 3 bases, the J end lost 7 bases, and 10 bases lay between the germline ends. CDR1 is MRHNA and CDR2 is SNTAGT in the germline V gene. The CDR3 region is CASSDLAQNEQFF. DNA for the CDR3: TGTGCCAGCAGTGATCTAGCGCAAAATGAGCAGTTCTTC.

The chain combines TRBV7-3 with TRBJ1-1, with D uncertain. The CDR3 covers 13 residues. Germline V gene sequence: CDR1 SGHTA, CDR2 FQGTGA. The V and J ends lost 5 bases and 1 base respectively, with 8 bases between them. The CDR3 DNA sequence: TGTGCCAGCAGCCCTGGAGGGAACACTGAAGCTTTCTTT. Residues: CASSPGGNTEAFF.

This clone was recorded many times. The chain couples TRBV2 to TRBJ2-1; 9 nucleotides line up with TRBD1. This CDR3 region has 14 residues. J gave up 7 bases and V 7 bases, and 8 bases lay outside the gene matches. Looked up from germline, CDR1 is SNHLY and CDR2 is FYNNEI. CDR3 sequence: CASTGTGRYNEQFF. The CDR3 DNA sequence: TGTGCCAGCACTGGGACAGGGAGGTATAATGAGCAGTTCTTC.

The chain combines TRBV12-2 with TRBJ2-3; TRBD1 is the table's D call, not checked against the DNA. TRBV12-2 is labeled a pseudogene. This CDR3 is built from 13 residues. DNA of the CDR3: TGTGCAAGTCGCTTACCAGGGCATAATACGCAGTATTTT. It specifies CASRLPGHNTQYF.